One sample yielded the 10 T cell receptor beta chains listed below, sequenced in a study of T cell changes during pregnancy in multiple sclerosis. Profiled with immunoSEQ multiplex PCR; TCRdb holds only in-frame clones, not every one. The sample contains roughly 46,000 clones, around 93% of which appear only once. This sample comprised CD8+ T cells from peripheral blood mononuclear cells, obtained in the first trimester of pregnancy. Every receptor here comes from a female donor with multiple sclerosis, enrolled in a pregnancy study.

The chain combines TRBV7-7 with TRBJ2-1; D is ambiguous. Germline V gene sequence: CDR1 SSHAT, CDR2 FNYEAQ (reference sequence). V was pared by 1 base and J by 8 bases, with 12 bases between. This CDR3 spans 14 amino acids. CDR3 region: CASSLGGLGYEQFF. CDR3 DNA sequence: TGTGCCAGCAGCTTAGGAGGTTTAGGATATGAGCAGTTCTTC.

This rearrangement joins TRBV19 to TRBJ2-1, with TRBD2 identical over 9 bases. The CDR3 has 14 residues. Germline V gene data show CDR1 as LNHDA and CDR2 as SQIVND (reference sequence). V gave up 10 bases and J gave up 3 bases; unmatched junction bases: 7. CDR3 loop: CATKLAGIYNEQFF. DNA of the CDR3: TGTGCCACCAAGCTAGCGGGAATCTACAATGAGCAGTTCTTC. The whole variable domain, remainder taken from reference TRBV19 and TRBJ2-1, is DGGITQSPKYLFRKEGQNVTLSCEQNLNHDAMYWYRQDPGQGLRLIYYSQIVNDFQKGDIAEGYSVSREKKESFPLTVTSAQKNPTAFYLCATKLAGIYNEQFFGPGTRLTVL.

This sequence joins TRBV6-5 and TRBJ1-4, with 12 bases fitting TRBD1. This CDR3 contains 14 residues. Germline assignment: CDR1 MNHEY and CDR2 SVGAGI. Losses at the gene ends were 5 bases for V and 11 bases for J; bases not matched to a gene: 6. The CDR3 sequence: CASSLGQGAGKLFF. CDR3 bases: TGTGCCAGCAGTCTGGGACAGGGGGCAGGGAAACTGTTTTTT.

Here the CDR3 DNA reads TGTGCCAGCAGCTTAGATGGCAGGGATGGGGCCAACGTCCTGACTTTC. It specifies CASSLDGRDGANVLTF. V usage is TRBV7-2 and J usage is TRBJ2-6, with D possibly TRBD1 on 5 matching bases. The CDR3 contains 16 residues. V lost 1 base, J lost 3 bases, and 10 bases lay in between. Looked up from germline, CDR1 is SGHTA and CDR2 is FQGNSA.

This CDR3 reads CASSQEWVASGGRNEQFF. In DNA, the CDR3 is TGCGCCAGCAGCCAAGAATGGGTTGCGAGCGGGGGTCGCAATGAGCAGTTCTTC. V and J are TRBV4-3 and TRBJ2-1; 8 bases line up with TRBD2. CDR1 LGHNA and CDR2 YSLEER come from the germline V gene. V shed 0 bases, J shed 6 bases, and the junction held 13 bases outside the gene matches. The CDR3 loop spans 18 amino acids.

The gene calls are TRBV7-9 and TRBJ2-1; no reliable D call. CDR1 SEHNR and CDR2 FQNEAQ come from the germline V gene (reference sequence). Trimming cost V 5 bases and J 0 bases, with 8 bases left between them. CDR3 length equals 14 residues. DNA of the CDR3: TGTGCCAGCAGCCCTTCCTACTCCTACAATGAGCAGTTCTTC. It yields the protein CASSPSYSYNEQFF.

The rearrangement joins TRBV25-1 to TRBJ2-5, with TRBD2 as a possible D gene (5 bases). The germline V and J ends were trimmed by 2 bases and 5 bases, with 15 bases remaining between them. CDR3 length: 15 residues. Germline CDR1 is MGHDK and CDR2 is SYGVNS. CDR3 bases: TGTGCCAGCAGTGAAAGAGGGCTAGCCCAGGAGACCCAGTACTTC. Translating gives CASSERGLAQETQYF.

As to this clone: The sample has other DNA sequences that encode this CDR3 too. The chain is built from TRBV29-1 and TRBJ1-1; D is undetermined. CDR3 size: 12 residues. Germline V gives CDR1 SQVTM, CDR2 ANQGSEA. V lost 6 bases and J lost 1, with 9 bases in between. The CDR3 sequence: CSVPEGNTEAFF. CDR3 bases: TGCAGCGTCCCCGAGGGGAACACTGAAGCTTTCTTT. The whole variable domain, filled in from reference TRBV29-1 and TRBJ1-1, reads SAVISQKPSRDICQRGTSLTIQCQVDSQVTMMFWYRQQPGQSLTLIATANQGSEATYESGFVIDKFPISRPNLTFSTLTVSNMSPEDSSIYLCSVPEGNTEAFFGQGTRLTVV.

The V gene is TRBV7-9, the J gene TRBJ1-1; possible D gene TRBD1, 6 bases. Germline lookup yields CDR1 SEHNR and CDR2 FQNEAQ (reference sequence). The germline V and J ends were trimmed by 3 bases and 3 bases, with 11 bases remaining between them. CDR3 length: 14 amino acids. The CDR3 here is CASSFSAGDTEAFF. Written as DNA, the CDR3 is TGTGCCAGCAGCTTTAGCGCAGGGGACACTGAAGCTTTCTTT.

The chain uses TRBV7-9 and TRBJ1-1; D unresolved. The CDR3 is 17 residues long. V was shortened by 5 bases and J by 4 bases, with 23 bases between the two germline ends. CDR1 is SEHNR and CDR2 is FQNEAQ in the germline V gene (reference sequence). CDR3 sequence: CASSPRTPPSAGTEAFF. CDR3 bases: TGTGCCAGCAGCCCTCGGACTCCACCCTCGGCGGGCACTGAAGCTTTCTTT.